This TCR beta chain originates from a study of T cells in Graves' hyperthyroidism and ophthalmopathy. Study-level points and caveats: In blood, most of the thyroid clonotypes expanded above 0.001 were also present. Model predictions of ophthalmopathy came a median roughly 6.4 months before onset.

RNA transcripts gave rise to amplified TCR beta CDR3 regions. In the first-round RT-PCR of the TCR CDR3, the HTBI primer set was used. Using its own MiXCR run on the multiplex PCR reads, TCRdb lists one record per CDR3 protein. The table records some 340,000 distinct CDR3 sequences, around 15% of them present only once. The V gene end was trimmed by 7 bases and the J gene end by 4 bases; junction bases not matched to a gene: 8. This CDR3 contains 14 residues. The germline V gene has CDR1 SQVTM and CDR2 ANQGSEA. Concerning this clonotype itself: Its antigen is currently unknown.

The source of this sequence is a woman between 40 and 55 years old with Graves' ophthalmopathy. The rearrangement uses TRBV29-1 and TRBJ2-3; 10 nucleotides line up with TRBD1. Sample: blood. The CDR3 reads CSAWGTGESDTQYF. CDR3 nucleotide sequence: TGCAGCGCCTGGGGGACAGGGGAATCAGATACGCAGTATTTT.